A single sample gave rise to the 6 T cell receptor beta chains below, sequenced in a study of blood T cell repertoires in COVID-19. Clones were read by immunoSEQ multiplex PCR, and TCRdb kept only the in-frame ones, dropping some. The sample includes about 280,000 clones, 85% to 90% of them seen just once. Source material: PBMCs or T cells enriched from blood (not recorded which). The receptors come from a woman aged 30 to 39 with acute COVID-19.

The rearrangement links TRBV28 to TRBJ2-1; no definite D call. The V and J ends lost 5 bases and 0 bases respectively, with 14 bases between them. The germline V gene encodes CDR1 MDHEN and CDR2 SYDVKM. The CDR3 runs to 16 residues. CDR3 in DNA: TGTGCCAGCAGTATCCTGGGCGAGAGCTCCTACAATGAGCAGTTCTTC. This sequence encodes CASSILGESSYNEQFF.

The chain has TRBV24-1 and TRBJ1-2; 8 nucleotides match TRBD1. There are 14 residues in the CDR3. After removal of 3 bases from V and 6 bases from J, the junction contained 5 bases not matched to a gene. CDR1 is KGHDR and CDR2 is SFDVKD in the germline V gene. The CDR3 nucleotides read TGTGCCACCAGTGATCCGGACAGGGAGGATGGCTACACCTTC. Amino acids: CATSDPDREDGYTF.

J is TRBJ2-3 and V is TRBV4-1; TRBD2 aligns across 11 bases. The germline V gene has CDR1 MGHRA and CDR2 YSYEKL. Trimming took 6 bases from V and 4 from J; bases not matched to a gene: 9. The CDR3 extends over 16 amino acids. The CDR3 bases are TGCGCCAGCAGGTCACAACTAGCGGGAGTCTCAGATACGCAGTATTTT. It codes for CASRSQLAGVSDTQYF.

This clone was seen once. The chain uses TRBV2 and TRBJ2-3, with 8 nucleotides matching TRBD2. Germline loops: CDR1 SNHLY, CDR2 FYNNEI. The CDR3 runs to 14 residues. The trim removed 6 bases at V and 4 bases at J, leaving 6 bases unmatched. Here the CDR3 DNA reads TGTGCCAGCAGCGAGCGGGAGATGGCAGATACGCAGTATTTT. Amino acids: CASSEREMADTQYF.

This chain joins TRBV10-2 and TRBJ2-1, with D perhaps TRBD1 (6 bases). Trimming stripped 3 bases from V and 4 bases from J, with 10 bases between. Germline V gene lookup returns CDR1 WSHSY and CDR2 SAAADI. This CDR3 region has 14 residues. The CDR3 is CASSEGGAYNEQFF. CDR3 in DNA: TGCGCCAGCAGTGAAGGGGGAGCTTACAATGAGCAGTTCTTC.

V usage is TRBV28 and J usage is TRBJ2-1; 10 bases align to TRBD1. Losses at the gene ends were 3 bases for V and 8 bases for J; bases not matched to a gene: 7. This CDR3 contains 15 residues. CDR1 and CDR2 (germline): MDHEN, SYDVKM. The CDR3 loop reads CASSFPRTGGDEQFF. The CDR3 DNA is TGTGCCAGCAGTTTCCCCCGGACAGGGGGGGATGAGCAGTTCTTC.